The 23 T cell receptor beta chains below were found in one sample sequenced in a study of T cell responses to AZD1222 COVID-19 vaccine. Clones were read by immunoSEQ multiplex PCR, and TCRdb kept only the in-frame ones, dropping some. This sample has 90,000 to 130,000 clones, with more than 70% found just once. This material consisted of peripheral blood, taken on day 0 of MenACWY control vaccination. The receptors were gathered from an adult in good health.

The chain carries TRBV28 and TRBJ1-4; D not certain. Per germline, CDR1 MDHEN and CDR2 SYDVKM. This CDR3 region has 14 residues. V was pared by 7 bases and J by 0 bases, with 9 bases between. CDR3: CASKGVATNEKLFF. The DNA of the CDR3 is TGTGCCAGCAAGGGAGTTGCAACTAATGAAAAACTGTTTTTT. The full variable domain, with the rest looked up from reference TRBV28 and TRBJ1-4, is DVKVTQSSRYLVKRTGEKVFLECVQDMDHENMFWYRQDPGLGLRLIYFSYDVKMKEKGDIPEGYSVSREKKERFSLILESASTNQTSMYLCASKGVATNEKLFFGSGTQLSVL.

This chain links TRBV28 with TRBJ2-7; D possibly corresponds to TRBD1 (6 bases). V was cut by 5 bases and J by 4 bases, with 21 bases left in between. Germline V gene sequence: CDR1 MDHEN, CDR2 SYDVKM. The CDR3 has 16 amino acids. The CDR3 DNA reads as TGTGCCAGCAGTCCCCTCGGGGCCAGGGGCGATTACGAGCAGTACTTC. It is translated as CASSPLGARGDYEQYF.

The rearrangement links TRBV19 to TRBJ1-2; 7 bases fit TRBD1. The CDR3 loop spans 12 amino acids. Trimming took 6 bases from V and 7 from J; bases not matched to a gene: 5. The germline gives CDR1 LNHDA, CDR2 SQIVND (reference sequence). CDR3 nucleotide sequence: TGTGCCAGTAGGGGACAGCGGCTTGGCTACACCTTC. This translates into CASRGQRLGYTF.

The chain uses TRBV6-5 and TRBJ1-2, with D maybe TRBD1 (6 bases). Deletions cut 8 bases from V and 8 bases from J, with 15 bases between. Germline assignment: CDR1 MNHEY and CDR2 SVGAGI. The CDR3 runs to 12 residues. CDR3 DNA: TGTGCCAGCCTGGGGGCAGGAGGAGGCTACACCTTC. As protein: CASLGAGGGYTF.

The V and J genes are TRBV28 and TRBJ2-1; 7 nucleotides align to TRBD2. CDR3 length equals 14 residues. The trim removed 2 bases at V and 5 bases at J, leaving 3 bases unmatched. Germline assignment: CDR1 MDHEN and CDR2 SYDVKM. The CDR3 DNA reads as TGTGCCAGCAGTTTAGCGGGGGTGAACAATGAGCAGTTCTTC. This translates into CASSLAGVNNEQFF.

The V gene is TRBV29-1, the J gene TRBJ2-7, with D perhaps matching TRBD2 (6 bases). CDR3 length: 13 residues. Trimming pared 4 bases from V and 0 bases from J, leaving 10 bases between. The V gene's germline CDR1 is SQVTM and CDR2 ANQGSEA. The CDR3 here is CSVGRAYSYEQYF. In DNA, the CDR3 is TGCAGCGTTGGGAGGGCGTACTCCTACGAGCAGTACTTC.

V gene TRBV11-1 combines with J gene TRBJ2-5; D is ambiguous. Germline lookup yields CDR1 SGHAT and CDR2 FQDESV (reference sequence). The CDR3 is made up of 13 amino acids. V was pared by 2 bases and J by 5 bases, with 9 bases between. CDR3 coding DNA: TGTGCCAGCAGCTTAAGGCTCGCGGAGACCCAGTACTTC. Amino acids: CASSLRLAETQYF.

The gene calls are TRBV5-4 and TRBJ2-7; 7 bases map to TRBD2. The V gene end was trimmed by 0 bases and the J gene end by 3 bases; junction bases not matched to a gene: 0. CDR1 SGHNT and CDR2 YYREEE come from the germline V gene (reference sequence). The CDR3 totals 13 residues. The CDR3, as DNA: TGTGCCAGCAGCTTGGCTAGCGGCTACGAGCAGTACTTC. Translated: CASSLASGYEQYF.

The CDR3 reads CASSSVGGYNEQFF. In DNA form, the CDR3 reads TGTGCCAGCAGCTCCGTCGGTGGGTACAATGAGCAGTTCTTC. The chain has TRBV7-9 and TRBJ2-1; D unclear. The CDR3 runs 14 residues. The germline gives CDR1 SEHNR, CDR2 FQNEAQ (reference sequence). Trimming pared 4 bases from V and 4 bases from J, leaving 11 bases between.

The V and J genes are TRBV20-1 and TRBJ2-5; the D is unclear. CDR1 and CDR2 from the germline V gene are DFQATT and SNEGSKA (reference sequence). V dropped 3 bases and J dropped 4 bases, with 9 bases sitting between them. This CDR3 comprises 12 residues. CDR3 protein: CSASLKIETQYF. In nucleotides, the CDR3 is TGCAGTGCTAGTTTAAAGATAGAGACCCAGTACTTC.

The CDR3 DNA sequence: TGTGCCAGCACGCTAGCGGGGGCCCCTCGGAATGAGCAGTTCTTC. It is translated as CASTLAGAPRNEQFF. The rearrangement links TRBV7-3 to TRBJ2-1; the match to TRBD2 covers 10 bases. The CDR3 length is 15 residues. CDR1 and CDR2 (germline): SGHTA, FQGTGA. V lost 7 bases, J lost 7 bases, and 10 bases stayed unmatched.

This chain joins TRBV15 and TRBJ1-1; D is unclear. Germline CDR1 and CDR2: LNHNV and YYDKDF (reference sequence). The CDR3 is made up of 16 amino acids. Trimming pared 9 bases from V and 3 bases from J, leaving 23 bases between. The CDR3 sequence: CATTLGHDTLYTEAFF. The CDR3 DNA is TGTGCCACTACCCTTGGGCACGACACCTTGTACACTGAAGCTTTCTTT.

The CDR3 sequence is CASSPDPDQPQHF. In DNA, the CDR3 is TGTGCCAGCAGCCCCGACCCGGATCAGCCCCAGCATTTT. The rearrangement joins TRBV7-3 to TRBJ1-5; D is uncertain. The CDR3 runs 13 residues. V lost 5 bases and J lost 5, with 10 bases in between. The germline V gene has CDR1 SGHTA and CDR2 FQGTGA.

J is TRBJ1-5 and V is TRBV18; the D is unclear. Between the trimmed V and J ends, which lost 2 bases and 2 bases, there was a span of 4 bases. The germline CDR1 and CDR2 sequences are KGHSH and LQKENI. The CDR3 has 13 residues. As DNA, the CDR3 is TGTGCCAGCTCACCAGACGGCAATCAGCCCCAGCATTTT. Protein: CASSPDGNQPQHF.

This clone was recorded once. This chain joins TRBV24-1 and TRBJ2-3; no firm D call. The germline V gene has CDR1 KGHDR and CDR2 SFDVKD. The V gene lost 5 bases and the J gene lost 4 bases, with 6 bases spanning the gap. The CDR3 length is 12 residues. The DNA of the CDR3 is TGTGCCACCAGTGTGGGGTCAGATACGCAGTATTTT. Amino acids: CATSVGSDTQYF.

V usage is TRBV6-2 or TRBV6-3 and J usage is TRBJ1-2; no firm D call. The CDR3 covers 13 residues. From germline, CDR1 is MNHEY and CDR2 SVGEGT. V shed 0 bases and J shed 7 bases, with 9 bases lying between them. The CDR3 spells CASSYSSSRGYTF. CDR3 coding DNA: TGTGCCAGCAGTTACTCGAGTTCCCGTGGCTACACCTTC.

J is TRBJ2-3 and V is TRBV10-1; D uncertain. CDR1 is WNHNN, CDR2 SYGVQD, per germline (reference sequence). CDR3 length equals 12 residues. The ends were cut back, 1 base at V and 6 bases at J, with 5 bases in the middle. The CDR3 spells CASSEFGDTQYF. The DNA for the CDR3 is TGCGCCAGCAGTGAGTTCGGGGATACGCAGTATTTT.

This clone was seen once. This chain's CDR3 is CASSEVGRGLNSPLHF. For the CDR3, the DNA is TGTGCCAGCAGTGAAGTCGGCCGGGGGCTTAATTCACCCCTCCACTTT. The chain uses TRBV2 and TRBJ1-6; TRBD1 is a possible D gene (6 bases). The CDR3 is made up of 16 amino acids. V lost 1 base, J lost 6 bases, and 13 bases lay in between. CDR1 is SNHLY and CDR2 is FYNNEI in the germline V gene.

The chain recombines TRBV6-2 or TRBV6-3 with TRBJ1-4; unclear D gene. V was trimmed by 3 bases and J by 12 bases, leaving 14 bases between them. This CDR3 comprises 13 residues. Germline V lookup: CDR1 MNHEY, CDR2 SVGEGT. The CDR3 spells CASSYSRSHQLFF. CDR3 DNA: TGTGCCAGCAGTTATTCCCGGAGCCACCAACTGTTTTTT.

The chain combines TRBV2 with TRBJ1-6; D is ambiguous. Looked up from germline, CDR1 is SNHLY and CDR2 is FYNNEI. The V end lost 4 bases, the J end lost 7 bases, and 5 bases lay between the germline ends. The CDR3 consists of 12 residues. The CDR3 reads CASSAGNSPLHF. The CDR3 DNA reads as TGTGCCAGCAGTGCGGGAAATTCACCCCTCCACTTT.

V usage is TRBV30 and J usage is TRBJ1-1, with 7 bases matching TRBD1. The V and J ends lost 0 bases and 0 bases, in that order; junction bases with no gene match: 4. CDR1 and CDR2 (germline): GTSNPN, SVGIG (reference sequence). The CDR3 sequence is 15 residues long. CDR3 amino acids: CAWSVGGTVNTEAFF. In nucleotides, the CDR3 is TGTGCCTGGAGTGTAGGGGGGACAGTGAACACTGAAGCTTTCTTT. The whole variable domain, remainder taken from reference TRBV30 and TRBJ1-1, is SQTIHQWPATLVQPVGSPLSLECTVEGTSNPNLYWYRQAAGRGLQLLFYSVGIGQISSEVPQNLSASRPQDRQFILSSKKLLLSDSGFYLCAWSVGGTVNTEAFFGQGTRLTVV.

The rearrangement links TRBV7-3 to TRBJ2-2, with no clear D. The CDR3 runs to 13 residues. Germline CDR1 reads SGHTA; CDR2 reads FQGTGA. V was pared by 2 bases and J by 4 bases, with 5 bases between. The CDR3 sequence is CASSLARTGELFF. The CDR3 nucleotides are TGTGCCAGCAGCTTAGCCCGCACCGGGGAGCTGTTTTTT.

J is TRBJ2-5 and V is TRBV5-1, with 7 bases aligning to TRBD2. CDR3 length: 13 residues. V shed 4 bases, J shed 4 bases, and the junction held 4 bases outside the gene matches. CDR1 and CDR2 (germline): SGHRS, YFSETQ. The CDR3 loop reads CASSGLGAETQYF. In DNA form, the CDR3 reads TGCGCCAGCAGCGGACTAGGAGCAGAGACCCAGTACTTC.